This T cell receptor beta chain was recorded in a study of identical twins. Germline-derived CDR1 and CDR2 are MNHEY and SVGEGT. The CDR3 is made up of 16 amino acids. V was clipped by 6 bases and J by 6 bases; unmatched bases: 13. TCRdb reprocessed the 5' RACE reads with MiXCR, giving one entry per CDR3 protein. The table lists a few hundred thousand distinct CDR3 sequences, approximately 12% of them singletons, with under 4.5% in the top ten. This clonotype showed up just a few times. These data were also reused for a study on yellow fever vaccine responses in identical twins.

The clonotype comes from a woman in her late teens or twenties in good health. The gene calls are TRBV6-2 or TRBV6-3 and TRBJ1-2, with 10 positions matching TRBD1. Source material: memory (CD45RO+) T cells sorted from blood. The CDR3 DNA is TGTGCCAGCAGATCGGGACAGGGGAAAAAGGCTGATGGCTACACCTTC. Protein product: CASRSGQGKKADGYTF.